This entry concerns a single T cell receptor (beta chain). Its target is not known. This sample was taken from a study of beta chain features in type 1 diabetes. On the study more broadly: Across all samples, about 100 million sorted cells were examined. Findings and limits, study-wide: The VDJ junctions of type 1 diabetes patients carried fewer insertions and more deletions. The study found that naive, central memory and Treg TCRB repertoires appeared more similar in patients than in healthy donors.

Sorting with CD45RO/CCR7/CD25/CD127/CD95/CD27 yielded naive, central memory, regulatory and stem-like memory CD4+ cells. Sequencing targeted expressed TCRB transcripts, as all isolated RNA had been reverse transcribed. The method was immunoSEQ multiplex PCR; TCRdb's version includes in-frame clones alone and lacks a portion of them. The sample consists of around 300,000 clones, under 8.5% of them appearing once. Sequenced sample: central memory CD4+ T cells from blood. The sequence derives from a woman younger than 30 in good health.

CDR3 DNA sequence: TGTGCCAGCAGCTTAGTCCAGAACACCGGGGAGCTGTTTTTT. This gives the protein CASSLVQNTGELFF. The gene calls are TRBV7-3 and TRBJ2-2, with D unclear. CDR3 length: 14 amino acids. Trimming removed 2 bases at V and 1 base at J, with 5 bases between. From germline, CDR1 is SGHTA and CDR2 FQGTGA.